The rows below give T cell receptor beta chains drawn from one sample of a study of T cells expressing NK-cell markers. TCRdb reprocessed the 5' RACE reads, with one entry per CDR3 protein and no DNA. This table lists 350,000 to 450,000 distinct CDR3 sequences. The sample taken for sequencing was blood T cells: a sorted CD56 or NKG2C T cell subset, CD4+ or CD8+ T cells, or bulk PBMC T cells (not recorded which). The receptors originated from a man aged 18 to 69 in good health. The CDR3 runs from the conserved cysteine through the conserved F or W. The order of the fields is J gene, V gene, CDR3 protein.

>TRBJ2-5|TRBV6-1
CASSDLATQETQYF
>TRBJ2-5|TRBV5-1
CASAARPGDQETQYF
>TRBJ2-1|TRBV6-1
CASSSLSQANNEQFF
>TRBJ2-3|TRBV5-6
CASRPSGKADTQYF
>TRBJ2-5|TRBV11-1
CASSLGRPGETQYF
>TRBJ1-1|TRBV12-3/TRBV12-4
CASSLAARAEAFF
>TRBJ1-1|TRBV4-2
CASSQAGQTTEAFF
>TRBJ2-4|TRBV7-2
CASSLTADKYF
>TRBJ2-5|TRBV5-5
CASSRTGGGLIDQETQYF
>TRBJ2-5|TRBV4-2
CASKRGDSEETQYF
>TRBJ2-1|TRBV5-4
CASSSRLGSGGNEQFF
>TRBJ1-1|TRBV12-3/TRBV12-4
CASRKGQELNTEAFF
>TRBJ1-5|TRBV3-1
CASSAYSNQPQHF
>TRBJ2-5|TRBV15
CATSRDPRAGETQYF
>TRBJ1-2|TRBV28
CASSQGGGYTF
>TRBJ1-6|TRBV5-1
CASSLAYPGNSPLHF
>TRBJ1-2|TRBV11-1
CASSLMVRARGIANYGYTF
>TRBJ2-7|TRBV18
CASSPNWDNYEQYF
>TRBJ2-4|TRBV20-1
CSARVRGVKNIQYF
>TRBJ2-3|TRBV18
CASSPRGQGPTDTQYF
>TRBJ1-5|TRBV19
CASSIGQLSNQPQHF
>TRBJ2-3|TRBV3-1
CASSQETADTQYF
>TRBJ2-1|TRBV5-1
CASSLGGRGATYNEQFF
>TRBJ2-7|TRBV5-1
CASSLDLAGGYSYEQYF
>TRBJ2-3|TRBV5-1
CASSTRDRGRAADTQYF
>TRBJ2-1|TRBV7-8
CASSLVGQGLADNEQFF
>TRBJ1-1|TRBV10-3
CAISEAGGTNTEAFF
>TRBJ1-1|TRBV29-1
CSVEGRFSTEAFF
>TRBJ1-6|TRBV20-1
CSVTPGGGSPLHF
>TRBJ2-7|TRBV5-5
CASVLGPYEQYF
>TRBJ1-6|TRBV5-1
CASSLGNPGQTNSPLHF
>TRBJ1-3|TRBV21-1
CASSKENFGNTIYF
>TRBJ1-5|TRBV28
CASMVPGRVGQPQHF
>TRBJ2-7|TRBV28
CASSLPLAGGDEQYF
>TRBJ2-2|TRBV4-2
CASSQLGQQGNTGELFF
>TRBJ2-3|TRBV18
CASSPRTGDRDTQYF
>TRBJ2-2|TRBV6-1
CASSEGTSGEVGELFF
>TRBJ2-1|TRBV3-1
CASSQGTAHYNEQFF
>TRBJ2-7|TRBV12-3/TRBV12-4
CASSPAALTGVTLSLYEQYF
>TRBJ2-2|TRBV12-3/TRBV12-4
CASSSRGSDTGELFF
>TRBJ1-5|TRBV4-1
CASSRGGGDQPQHF
>TRBJ2-7|TRBV7-2
CASSLTPKGVEQYF
>TRBJ2-5|TRBV5-1
CASSYGPNGETQYF
>TRBJ1-1|TRBV6-1
CASIRTRTDTEAFF
>TRBJ2-1|TRBV7-8
CASSLGYRNNEQFF
>TRBJ1-1|TRBV5-1
CASSLDALRGTEAFF
>TRBJ2-1|TRBV20-1
CSARSRNRDREQFF
>TRBJ2-6|TRBV5-1
CASSPRQELLSGANVLTF
>TRBJ1-2|TRBV5-4
CASSFFTANYGYTF
>TRBJ2-5|TRBV3-1
CASSLSLAAETQYF
>TRBJ2-7|TRBV7-9
CASSLGYREQYF
>TRBJ2-1|TRBV3-1
CASSQAYGGGRDEQFF
>TRBJ2-3|TRBV20-1
CSARPGTVGTDTQYF
>TRBJ1-4|TRBV20-1
CSANSGTGVEKLFF
>TRBJ2-3|TRBV9
CASSAGSRGTDTQYF
>TRBJ2-1|TRBV12-3/TRBV12-4
CASRGRGPYNEQFF
>TRBJ2-7|TRBV6-1
CASSADIFLSAEQYF
>TRBJ1-1|TRBV3-1
CASSQSQGTEAFF
>TRBJ1-1|TRBV6-5
CASSYSTSMNTEAFF